This TCR beta chain originates from a study of OX40 agonist ivuxolimab in advanced cancers. Study-level background: Patients received the agonistic anti-OX40 (CD134) antibody ivuxolimab.

Autoimmune disease history or systemic immunosuppression was exclusionary. At cycle 4 day 1, cycle 7 day 1, and baseline, blood was sampled. The table came from immunoSEQ multiplex PCR; TCRdb's copy has only in-frame clones and leaves some out. In the table there are tens of thousands of clones, about 86% of which are singletons. Germline V gene sequence: CDR1 ENHRY, CDR2 SYGVKD. Trimming pared 7 bases from V and 9 bases from J, leaving 13 bases between. CDR3 length: 12 amino acids. The chain employs TRBV10-3 and TRBJ1-5; possibly TRBD1 for D (6 bases). This receptor was obtained from an adult with an advanced solid tumor such as melanoma, head and neck, liver or kidney cancer. Sample: CD4+ or CD8+ T cells sorted from blood, taken in a trial of the OX40 agonist ivuxolimab. CDR3 DNA: TGTGCCATCAAGTCCTTAGGGGGGCCCCAGCATTTT. Encoded protein: CAIKSLGGPQHF.